This T cell receptor beta chain was identified during a study of T-cell memory formation after mild COVID-19. Broader study findings: Cross-reactive memory appears to have joined, as suggested by some responding clones showing up in pre-infection memory. Contracting clones from day 15 to 85 showed balanced CD4/CD8; later expanders favored CD4+. Proof of SARS-CoV-2 specificity was absent for the second-wave clones that crested on day 37.

The 5'RACE method, run with constant-segment primers, produced TCR alpha and TCR beta cDNA libraries (carrying sample barcodes and UMIs). Each CDR3 protein gets one entry after TCRdb re-called the 5' RACE reads with MiXCR. Counted here are roughly 620,000 distinct CDR3 sequences, roughly 17% occurring once; the ten biggest clones make up 9.5% to 15%. The CDR3 is made up of 16 amino acids. The J segment lost 6 bases and the V segment lost 3 bases, leaving 9 bases of the junction unmatched. CDR1 SGHNT and CDR2 YYREEE come from the germline V gene (reference sequence). This clonotype was found a few times. Its antigen is not identified.

Input material: PBMCs or a T cell subset sorted from them (not recorded which). This chain uses TRBV5-4 with TRBJ1-6; 7 bases line up with TRBD1. The sequence was obtained from an adult woman who had mild COVID-19 (a few samples of this study predate the infection). Cell type and time point are not known. CDR3 nucleotides: TGTGCCAGCAGCTCCGTAGGGGACAGCATTAATTCACCCCTCCACTTT. Translating gives CASSSVGDSINSPLHF.